The source of this T cell receptor beta chain is a study of T cells in Graves' hyperthyroidism and ophthalmopathy. Amplification yielded TCR beta CDR3 regions, with RNA transcripts as the source. The study used the HTBI primer set for a first-round RT-PCR of the TCR CDR3. A single record per CDR3 protein comes from TCRdb applying MiXCR to the multiplex PCR reads. Of 210,000 or so distinct CDR3 sequences in the sample, over 15% were seen once. Uncontrolled infection, other autoimmune disease, pregnancy or lactation barred patients from enrollment. Each diagnosis drew on symptoms, thyroxine, TRAb, thyroid ultrasound and orbital computed tomography findings. Isolation of PBMCs was performed on about 9.9 ml fresh peripheral blood. Trimming removed 5 bases from V and 0 bases from J, with 10 bases in between. CDR3 length: 14 amino acids. Germline values: CDR1 PRHDT, CDR2 FYEKMQ (reference sequence).

The clonotype was recovered from a man over 45 with Graves' hyperthyroidism. This chain connects TRBV13 to TRBJ1-1; tentatively, D is TRBD1 (5 bases). Sample: blood. In DNA form, the CDR3 reads TGTGCCAGCAGCCAAGGACACCTGAACACTGAAGCTTTCTTT. Its translation: CASSQGHLNTEAFF.